Below, one TCR beta chain is given with its context. Some clones are missing from TCRdb's copy, which holds only in-frame ones; the method was immunoSEQ multiplex PCR. Here the sample spans under 150,000 clones, just over 90% being singletons. Germline V lookup: CDR1 GTSNPN, CDR2 SVGIG (reference sequence). CDR3 length: 11 residues. The V gene lost 4 bases and the J gene lost 8 bases, with 11 bases spanning the gap. This sample is drawn from a study of control samples from healthy donors and cancer patients. Source material: PBMCs. This chain links TRBV30 with TRBJ1-1, with a possible D match to TRBD1 (6 bases). This TCR was recovered from a man aged 50 or older with head and neck cancer. This chain's CDR3 is CAWTRGTEAFF. In DNA, the CDR3 is TGTGCCTGGACCAGAGGGACAGAAGCTTTCTTT.